The clone carrying this T cell receptor beta chain was seen just once. Its antigen is currently unknown. V shed 4 bases and J shed 2 bases, with 16 bases lying between them. The CDR3 loop spans 16 amino acids. CDR1 and CDR2 from the germline V gene are SNHLY and FYNNEI. Sequencing was performed with immunoSEQ multiplex PCR; in TCRdb, only in-frame clones are kept and a portion is missing. The table shows 100,000 to 150,000 clones, with under 95% occurring only once. These data originate in a study of T cell responses to AZD1222 COVID-19 vaccine. Study-wide findings and caveats: Increases in Spike-specific TCR breadth and depth were seen after two AZD1222 doses. With dominance at 160-218 and 743-854, vaccine-associated CD4 TCRs spanned spike.

The sequencing here drew on peripheral blood, taken on day 0 of AZD1222 vaccination. The chain is built from TRBV2 and TRBJ2-3; D assignment may be TRBD1 or TRBD2 (5 bases each). The sequence was collected from an adult in good health. The CDR3 is CASSALSRGVTDTQYF. The CDR3 DNA follows: TGTGCCAGCAGTGCCCTGTCGAGGGGCGTCACAGATACGCAGTATTTT. Together with reference TRBV2 and TRBJ2-3, the CDR3 gives the full variable domain: EPEVTQTPSHQVTQMGQEVILRCVPISNHLYFYWYRQILGQKVEFLVSFYNNEISEKSEIFDDQFSVERPDGSNFTLKIRSTKLEDSAMYFCASSALSRGVTDTQYFGPGTRLTVL.